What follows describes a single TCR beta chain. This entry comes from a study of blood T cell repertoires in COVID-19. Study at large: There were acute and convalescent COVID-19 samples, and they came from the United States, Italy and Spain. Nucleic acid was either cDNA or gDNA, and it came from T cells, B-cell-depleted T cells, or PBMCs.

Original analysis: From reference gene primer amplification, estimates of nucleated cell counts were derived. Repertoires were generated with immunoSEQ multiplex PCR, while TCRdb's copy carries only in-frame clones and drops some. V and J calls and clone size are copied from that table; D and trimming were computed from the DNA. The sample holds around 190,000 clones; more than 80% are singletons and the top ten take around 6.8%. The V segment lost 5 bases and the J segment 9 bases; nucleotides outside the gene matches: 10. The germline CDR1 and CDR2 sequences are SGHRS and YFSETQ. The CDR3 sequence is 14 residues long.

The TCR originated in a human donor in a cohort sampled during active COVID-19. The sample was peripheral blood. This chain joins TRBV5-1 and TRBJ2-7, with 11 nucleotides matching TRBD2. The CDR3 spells CASRTSGADFPQYF. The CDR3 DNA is TGCGCCAGCAGGACTAGCGGGGCCGATTTTCCGCAGTACTTC.